This entry concerns a single T cell receptor beta chain. Its cognate antigen is unknown. Vbeta (60) and Jbeta (13) primers were used in the PCR. Clones were sequenced by immunoSEQ multiplex PCR, and TCRdb holds only the in-frame ones, with some missing. Here the sample spans about 150,000 clones, around 83% being singletons. This entry belongs to a study of cytomegalovirus exposure and HLA in healthy donors. V lost 1 base, J lost 1 base, and 11 bases lay in between. This CDR3 is 15 amino acids long. Per germline, CDR1 SGHDT and CDR2 YYEEEE. Study-level results: A few chains linked to CMV were shown in vitro to be specific for CMV antigens.

The receptor was derived from a man aged 50-60 years in good health and CMV-seropositive. The genes are TRBV5-6 and TRBJ1-2; D is unclear. Sequenced input: PBMCs. CDR3 in DNA: TGTGCCAGCAGCTTGACCCGGAGGTATAACTATGGCTACACCTTC. It yields the protein CASSLTRRYNYGYTF.